The clone carrying this TCR beta chain was observed at least ten times. The antigen remains undetermined. This entry is derived from a study of T cells in Graves' hyperthyroidism and ophthalmopathy. Study-level information: Peripheral blood samples were taken at initial diagnosis, prior to any treatment.

It was RNA transcripts that yielded the amplified TCR beta CDR3 regions. TCR CDR3 regions were first amplified by RT-PCR with HTBI primers. TCRdb fed the multiplex PCR reads into MiXCR, producing one record per CDR3 protein. The sample contains around 520,000 distinct CDR3 sequences, roughly 25% of which appear only once. Study conclusions and caveats: Most expanded thyroid clonotypes above 0.001 recurred in blood.

This CDR3 is 14 amino acids long. The V end was cut by 4 bases, the J end by 1 base, with 10 bases between. Germline CDR1 is MNHEY and CDR2 is SVGAGI. This clonotype was obtained from a woman between 25 and 40 years old with Graves' ophthalmopathy. The rearrangement joins TRBV6-5 to TRBJ1-1, with D hard to call. The sequenced material came from blood. The CDR3 is CASSSVGPNTEAFF. CDR3 bases: TGTGCCAGCAGTTCCGTCGGACCGAACACTGAAGCTTTCTTT.